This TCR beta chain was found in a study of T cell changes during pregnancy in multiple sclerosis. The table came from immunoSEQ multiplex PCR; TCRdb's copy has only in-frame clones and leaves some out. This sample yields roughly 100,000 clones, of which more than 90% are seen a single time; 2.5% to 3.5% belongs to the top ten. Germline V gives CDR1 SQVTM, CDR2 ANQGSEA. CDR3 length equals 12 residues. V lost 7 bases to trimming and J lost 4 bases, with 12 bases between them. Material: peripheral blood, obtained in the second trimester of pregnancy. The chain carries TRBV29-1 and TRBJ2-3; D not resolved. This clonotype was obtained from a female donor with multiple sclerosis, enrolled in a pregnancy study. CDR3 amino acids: CSGCARSDTQYF. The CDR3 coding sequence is TGCAGCGGATGTGCTCGGTCAGATACGCAGTATTTT.